One T cell receptor beta chain is described in this entry. Its antigen is not identified. V was pared by 3 bases and J by 6 bases, with 11 bases between. The CDR3 contains 13 residues. Germline V lookup: CDR1 SGHDN, CDR2 FVKESK. These data are taken from a study of neoadjuvant anti-PD-1 for oral cavity cancer. Study summary: Non-progressing patients received a fourth nivolumab dose near day 43, then surgery on days 50-56. Findings and limits, study-wide: Non-responders to neoadjuvant nivolumab had significantly more clonal PBMC T cells than responders.

Profiled with immunoSEQ multiplex PCR; TCRdb holds only in-frame clones, not every one. The sample comprises around 13,000 clones, around 70% of which are singletons, and roughly 2.8% rests with the top ten. Time point denoted: after neoadjuvant nivolumab, at surgical resection. The source material was PBMCs, sampled after nivolumab (anti-PD-1) treatment. The source is a person aged 40-85 years with oral cavity squamous cell carcinoma. This chain uses TRBV14 with TRBJ1-1; no reliable D call. CDR3 coding DNA: TGTGCCAGCAGCCATACGAATTTGGCTGAAGCTTTCTTT. Translating it yields CASSHTNLAEAFF.